This T cell receptor (beta chain) was found in a study of cytomegalovirus exposure and HLA in healthy donors (TCRdb year 2017). In terms of the full investigation: An earlier analysis of roughly 610 of the donors reported 276 Gb of sequence data and approximately 120 million unique TCR beta sequences obtained from roughly 180 million T cells. Alongside the repertoire data, information on donor age, sex, ethnicity and CMV serostatus was compiled. Five DR-DQ haplotypes were treated as single units for association and clustering because of strong linkage in the cohort. The genetic ancestry cluster associated with self-reported Caucasian donors included 81% of the roughly 400 genotyped donors. A later analysis re-examined previously published TCR beta repertoires from around 670 donors and added high-resolution HLA genotyping to investigate patterns of TCR occurrence. All discovery cohort repertoires had been generated using a single sequencing platform. The study profiled the T cell repertoires of about 720 subjects by immunosequencing and related them to cytomegalovirus serostatus. A later genetic analysis took genome-wide SNP genotypes for about three fifths of the 666 donors and used that subset as a discovery cohort. Among around 400 genotyped donors of the cohort, an average of around 240,000 unique TCR beta nucleotide sequences was sequenced per donor, of which roughly 17% were non-productive. Along with the approximately 700-subject first cohort, a separate validation cohort of roughly 110 different subjects was used. In an earlier analysis of 587 of the donors, high-throughput TCR beta sequencing was used to judge whether each TCR beta V gene segment behaved as functional or pseudogenic. Typing coverage differed by locus: A, B, C, DRB1 and DQB1 were typed in roughly 629-640 donors, DQA1 in roughly 500, DPA1 in around 610, and DPB1 in around 440. In the later analysis, no new phenotypic data were used to find candidate immune exposures; instead, reliance was placed on TCR beta sequences and their occurrence across donors. The study combined high-throughput TCR immunosequencing, statistical association of individual TCRs with disease status, and machine learning to predict cytomegalovirus infection status. An early release covering 500 to 750 HLA-typed donors comprised roughly 300 gigabases of sequencing data and roughly 85 million unique TCR sequences. The study was designed to test whether signatures of past pathogen exposure could be identified by cataloging public T cell receptors. Class I and class II HLA loci were covered by the typing at four-digit resolution.

Results and caveats for the whole study, not just this receptor: According to a later analysis, TCR association rates differed among HLA loci, with DRB1 alleles showing the most associated TCRs and HLA-C alleles showing the fewest. A further reported finding was that TCR beta sequences accurately predicted the HLA-A and HLA-B alleles for most subjects in the first cohort. The presence/absence analyses assumed that sequencing depth was roughly uniform across donors, and that assumption may not be true. V-gene and J-gene trimming of TCR beta chains was associated with a missense DCLRE1C variant in a later genetic analysis, and the association was replicated in an independent cohort. Because counts were too low, seventeen rarely observed V segments, including chromosome 9 orphons, were excluded from the earlier analysis of 587 of the donors. In a later analysis, HLA-associated TCR beta chains were found to be more clonally expanded and to have lower generation probabilities than equally common non-associated chains. Compared with the approximately 720-donor mean, donors in an Asian-associated ancestry cluster had fewer N-insertions in productive TCRs, according to a later genetic analysis. Several of the top co-occurrence clusters appeared to be linked to parvovirus B19, influenza, CMV and Epstein-Barr virus, according to a later analysis. Linkage disequilibrium might explain the correlated functional status among segregating V segments, but an unknown experimental factor could not be ruled out. For the cohort, immune exposure information was limited to CMV serostatus. According to a later analysis, most CMV-associated TCR beta chains appeared to be HLA-restricted, and the HLA associations seemed to be driven largely by CMV exposure. When HLA alleles, especially DR and DQ, strongly co-occurred, attributing TCR associations to individual alleles was difficult. Broadly in line with IMGT annotations, most TCR beta V segments showed up in productive rearrangements about 87% or about 30% of the time in an earlier analysis of about 500 of the donors. Across donors, most TCR sequences were observed very rarely, whereas some public TCRs were present in many individuals. In both the original and validation cohorts, the classifier was reported to diagnose cytomegalovirus status with high specificity and sensitivity. Because the 87-base-pair reads could not distinguish some IMGT-functional V segments, including TRBV6-2 and TRBV6-3, those segments were excluded. According to the authors, the approach could potentially be generalized to other disease states and immunological phenotypes. HLA typing was unavailable for some donors at each locus, so association tests used only the typed subset. The cohort was sequenced for TCR beta chains only, and without alpha or paired-chain data the features that could be detected were limited. The sequencing pipeline was judged likely to have produced a cluster of highly shared sequence variants as a technical artifact. A later analysis associated 17,000 or so TCR beta sequences with specific HLA alleles at a false discovery rate of 0.05. A few of the identified cytomegalovirus-associated TCR beta chains were confirmed in vitro to be specific for cytomegalovirus antigens. A total of 150 or so TCR beta chains were listed by the study as associated with cytomegalovirus.

For this clone: Its target antigen remains unknown. No clone much larger than this one lies a single base away; base qualities are absent.

Libraries came from the immunoSEQ multiplex PCR assay. For the multiplex PCR, a mixture combining 60 forward primers for TCR Vbeta segments and 13 reverse primers for TCR Jbeta segments was used. The CDR3 region of rearranged TCR beta genes was amplified from genomic DNA by a multiplex PCR assay. Amplified TCR beta libraries were sequenced as 87-base-pair reads on the Illumina HiSeq System. As for the original processing: In a later analysis, 77 million or so unique TCR beta chains were counted across the 650 to 700 repertoires, and around 11 million of these chains were shared by at least two donors. To remove PCR and sequencing errors, raw reads were error-corrected and collapsed into unique sequences using a nearest-neighbor algorithm that merged closely related sequences. CDR3 sequences were aligned to IMGT reference sequences to assign V, D and J gene segments. Each retained sequence needed at least a six-nucleotide match to both a V gene segment and a J gene segment. Rearrangements were called productive when the CDR3 lacked stop codons and stayed in frame with V and J; all others were non-productive. Following IMGT convention, CDR3 was defined as the stretch from the second conserved V-encoded cysteine up to the conserved J-encoded phenylalanine. The earlier analysis of 500 to 650 of the donors excluded any sequence lacking an unambiguous match to a single V gene segment. An earlier analysis of a few hundred of the donors called V segments functional above 56.7% productive rearrangements and segregating when the between-donor standard deviation exceeded 5%. A statistical classification framework was built to diagnose cytomegalovirus status from the catalog of TCR beta chain sequences. In a later analysis, TCR nucleotide sequences were compared against IMGT/GENE-DB human TR gene sequences so that V and J genes could be assigned. The TCRdist pipeline was used in a later analysis to assign CDR3 sequences and most-parsimonious VDJ recombination scenarios. In a later analysis, every TCR beta chain was defined by the combination of its CDR3 amino acid sequence and its V-gene family, and reads without a unique V-gene family were dropped. In a later analysis, several hundred highly shared, low-generation-probability nucleotide sequences were removed to address suspected cross-contamination and a sequencing artifact. A later analysis calculated a clonal expansion index for each public chain from normalized within-repertoire ranks of inferred template counts. In a later analysis, generation probabilities were computed using a VDJ recombination model fitted to out-of-frame rearrangements, and the results were checked against IGoR. Hypergeometric tests were used in a later analysis to score TCR-TCR, TCR-HLA and TCR-CMV co-occurrence, with a repertoire-size bias correction applied to the TCR pairs. A later analysis estimated false discovery rates by permuting HLA or CMV assignments 20 times. In a later analysis, co-occurring TCRs were grouped with DBSCAN, and TCRdist sequence similarity was added when clustering was performed within HLA-allele-positive subsets. Repertoires with fewer than 30,000 or more than 120,000 public chains, plus five repertoires with anomalous nucleotide sharing, were excluded from co-occurrence clustering. TCRdb took this table from immuneACCESS and kept in-frame rearrangements with V and J called. Such tables lack part of the clones; where checked against another copy, unresolved V genes explain under half of the gap, and the rest is unexplained. V and J calls and clone size come straight from that table; D and trimming were deduced from the DNA. The sample data list approximately 76,000 clones, and about 80% of these were observed just once. In total, the top ten clones hold about 2.3% of the sample.

CDR1 and CDR2 were assigned from the germline V gene as SGHTA and FQGNSA. From the cysteine up to the phenylalanine, the CDR3 has a length of 13 residues. The read is trimmed to its CDR3 DNA, 39 bases read in frame from base 1. V loses 2 bases, J loses 6 bases, and the germline ends lie 10 bases apart. The cohort comprised more than 550 healthy bone marrow donors. At the time of sampling, all cohort members were nominally healthy, though unrecorded immune exposures were likely present. The donor tested CMV seronegative and was one of the 352 seronegative cohort members. Every donor gave a peripheral blood sample, and the peripheral blood mononuclear cells from that sample were used for TCR beta sequencing. Genomic DNA was extracted from the blood cell samples with the Qiagen DNeasy Blood Extraction Kit.

The chain links TRBV7-2 with TRBJ1-2; TRBD1 is a weak D gene call, 5 bases matching. The TCR was taken from a young man in good health and CMV-seronegative. The specimen sequenced was PBMCs. DNA sequence: TGTGCCAGCAGCTTAAAGGGGTCGGATGGCTACACCTTC. This sequence encodes CASSLKGSDGYTF. Reference TRBV7-2 and TRBJ1-2 proteins supply the regions before and after the CDR3; the full variable domain is: GAGVSQSPSNKVTEKGKDVELRCDPISGHTALYWYRQSLGQGLEFLIYFQGNSAPDKSGLPSDRFSAERTGGSVSTLTIQRTQQEDSAVYLCASSLKGSDGYTFGSGTRLTVV.